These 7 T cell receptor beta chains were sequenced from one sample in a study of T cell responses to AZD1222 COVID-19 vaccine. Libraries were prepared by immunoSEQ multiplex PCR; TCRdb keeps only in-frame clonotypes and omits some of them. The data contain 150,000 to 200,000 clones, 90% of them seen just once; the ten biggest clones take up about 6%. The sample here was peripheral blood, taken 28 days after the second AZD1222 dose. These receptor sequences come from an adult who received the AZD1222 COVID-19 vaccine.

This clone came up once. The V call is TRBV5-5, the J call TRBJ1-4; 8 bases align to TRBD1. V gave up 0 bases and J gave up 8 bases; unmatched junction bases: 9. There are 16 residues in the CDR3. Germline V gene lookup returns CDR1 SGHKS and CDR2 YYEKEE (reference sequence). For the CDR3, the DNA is TGTGCCAGCAGCTTGGGTCAGGACAGGGAGAACGAAAAACTGTTTTTT. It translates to CASSLGQDRENEKLFF.

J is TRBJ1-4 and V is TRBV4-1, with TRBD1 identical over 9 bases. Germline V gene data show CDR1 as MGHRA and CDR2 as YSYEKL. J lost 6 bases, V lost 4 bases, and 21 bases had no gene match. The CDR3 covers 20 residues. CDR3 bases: TGCGCCAGCAGCCGAGATGGGGACAGGGTGAAGAATTTGCGAGATGAAAAACTGTTTTTT. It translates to CASSRDGDRVKNLRDEKLFF.

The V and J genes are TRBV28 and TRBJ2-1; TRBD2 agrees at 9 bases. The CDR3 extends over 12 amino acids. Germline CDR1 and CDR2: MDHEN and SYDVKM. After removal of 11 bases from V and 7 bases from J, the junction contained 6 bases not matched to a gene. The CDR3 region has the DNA TGTGCCGCGGGACTAGCAGTGAATGAGCAGTTCTTC. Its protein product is CAAGLAVNEQFF.

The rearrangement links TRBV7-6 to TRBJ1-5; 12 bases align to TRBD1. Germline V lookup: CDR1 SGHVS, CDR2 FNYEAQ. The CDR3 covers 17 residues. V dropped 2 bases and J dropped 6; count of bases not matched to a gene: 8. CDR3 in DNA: TGTGCCAGCAGCTTAAATGGGGGACAGGGGGCAGGTCAGCCCCAGCATTTT. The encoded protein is CASSLNGGQGAGQPQHF.

CDR3 coding DNA: TGTGCCTGGGACAGGGGGGCCTATGGCTACACCTTC. Its protein is CAWDRGAYGYTF. The genes are TRBV30 and TRBJ1-2, with TRBD1 matching 9 bases. CDR1 is GTSNPN and CDR2 is SVGIG in the germline V gene (reference sequence). CDR3 length: 12 residues. V was pared by 5 bases and J by 4 bases, with 2 bases of the junction left unmatched.

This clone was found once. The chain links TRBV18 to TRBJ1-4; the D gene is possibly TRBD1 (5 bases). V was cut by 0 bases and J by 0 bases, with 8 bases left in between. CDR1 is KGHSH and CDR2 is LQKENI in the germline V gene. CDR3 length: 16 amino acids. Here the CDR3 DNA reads TGTGCCAGCTCACCACCAAGGGGACCAACTAATGAAAAACTGTTTTTT. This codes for CASSPPRGPTNEKLFF.

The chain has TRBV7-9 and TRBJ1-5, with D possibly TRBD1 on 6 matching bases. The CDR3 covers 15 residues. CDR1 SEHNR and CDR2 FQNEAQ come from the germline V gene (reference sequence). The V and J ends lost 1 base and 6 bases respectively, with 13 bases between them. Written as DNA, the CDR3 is TGTGCCAGCAGCTTAGGTGGCCAGGGGTTTCAGCCCCAGCATTTT. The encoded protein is CASSLGGQGFQPQHF.